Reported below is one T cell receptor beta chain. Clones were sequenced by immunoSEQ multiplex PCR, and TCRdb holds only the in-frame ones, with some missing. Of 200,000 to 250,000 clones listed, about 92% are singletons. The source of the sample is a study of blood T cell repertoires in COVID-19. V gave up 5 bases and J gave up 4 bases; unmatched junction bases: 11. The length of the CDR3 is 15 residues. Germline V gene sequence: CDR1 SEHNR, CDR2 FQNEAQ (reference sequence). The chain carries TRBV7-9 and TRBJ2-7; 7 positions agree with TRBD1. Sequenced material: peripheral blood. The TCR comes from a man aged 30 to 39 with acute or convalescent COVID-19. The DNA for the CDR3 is TGTGCCAGCAGCACAGACAGGGTCAGTATGTACGAGCAGTACTTC. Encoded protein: CASSTDRVSMYEQYF. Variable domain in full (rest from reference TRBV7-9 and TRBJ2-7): DTGVSQNPRHKITKRGQNVTFRCDPISEHNRLYWYRQTLGQGPEFLTYFQNEAQLEKSRLLSDRFSAERPKGSFSTLEIQRTEQGDSAMYLCASSTDRVSMYEQYFGPGTRLTVT.